One and the same sample provided the 19 T cell receptor beta chains below, sequenced in a study of vaccination and CD4 T cells after COVID-19. Regarding treatment: roughly ten-day PBMC culture with coronavirus spike peptide pools or control peptides (ViraFEST assay). Cultured CD4+ T cell DNA underwent sequencing with the Oncomine TCR Beta short-read assay. TCRdb called the PCR reads again in MiXCR, with one record for every CDR3 protein. The sample shows 20,000 to 25,000 distinct CDR3 sequences, roughly 40% of them seen only once. Their target antigens are unknown. The sample was CD4+ T cells from blood, cultured in vitro, taken before SARS-CoV-2 vaccination. All receptors derive from a human donor who received a COVID-19 vaccine.

Concerning this clonotype itself: One junction end disagrees with the germline gene, perhaps due to a read error. The V gene is TRBV30, the J gene TRBJ1-4; D unclear. CDR3 size: 13 residues. Germline lookup yields CDR1 GTSNPN and CDR2 SVGIG (reference sequence). Here the CDR3 DNA reads TGTGCCGGGAGGCAAAGAACTAATGAAAAACTGTTTTTT. Protein sequence: CAGRQRTNEKLFF. The whole variable domain, filled in from reference TRBV30 and TRBJ1-4, reads SQTIHQWPATLVQPVGSPLSLECTVEGTSNPNLYWYRQAAGRGLQLLFYSVGIGQISSEVPQNLSASRPQDRQFILSSKKLLLSDSGFYLCAGRQRTNEKLFFGSGTQLSVL.

The V gene is TRBV11-3, the J gene TRBJ2-2; no definite D call. CDR1 and CDR2 (germline): SGHNT, YENEEA. The CDR3 runs to 13 residues. Trimming removed 5 bases from V and 6 bases from J, with 10 bases in between. The CDR3 nucleotides are TGTGCCAGCAGCGCCCTCCGCCCCGGGGAGCTGTTTTTT. This translates into CASSALRPGELFF.

This clonotype has just one count. CDR3 in DNA: TGTGCCACCAGTGATCACAGGGGGCGAGAGCAGTACTTC. This translates into CATSDHRGREQYF. V usage is TRBV24-1 and J usage is TRBJ2-7; TRBD1 matches at 9 bases. Looked up from germline, CDR1 is KGHDR and CDR2 is SFDVKD. V trimming: 3 bases; J trimming: 7 bases; junction bases outside the gene matches: 3. The CDR3 sequence is 13 residues long.

This clonotype has just a few counts. The V call is TRBV12-3 or TRBV12-4, the J call TRBJ2-3; a weak D match, TRBD2 (5 bases). V dropped 4 bases and J dropped 4 bases, with 9 bases sitting between them. The CDR3 has 13 residues. The CDR3 DNA follows: TGTGCCAGCAGTTCGGGGTTGCCAGATACGCAGTATTTT. Encoded protein: CASSSGLPDTQYF.

This clonotype was seen a handful of times. V is TRBV7-2 and J is TRBJ2-5; TRBD2 aligns across 10 bases. V shed 8 bases, J shed 4 bases, and the junction held 13 bases outside the gene matches. CDR1 is SGHTA, CDR2 FQGNSA, per germline. The CDR3 covers 16 residues. This CDR3 reads CASCPGSGGARETQYF. For the CDR3, the DNA is TGTGCCAGCTGCCCGGGGAGCGGGGGGGCCAGAGAGACCCAGTACTTC.

The sample holds a few counts of this clonotype. The rearrangement links TRBV6-5 to TRBJ1-2, with 7 bases lining up with TRBD1. The CDR3 runs 14 residues. Trimming at V came to 2 bases and at J to 9 bases, leaving 9 bases not matched to a gene. Germline V CDR1 and CDR2: MNHEY, SVGAGI. The CDR3 DNA reads TGTGCCAGCAGTTACACAGGGGAAGGCAGGCGCTACACCTTC. This encodes CASSYTGEGRRYTF.

V is TRBV14 and J is TRBJ1-5; D possibly corresponds to TRBD1 (6 bases). Germline CDR1 and CDR2: SGHDN and FVKESK. The CDR3 totals 13 residues. Trimming took 8 bases from V and 6 from J, leaving 14 bases between them. The CDR3: CASGGRGGQPQHF. Here the CDR3 DNA reads TGTGCCAGCGGGGGCAGGGGCGGTCAGCCCCAGCATTTT. Combining the CDR3 with reference TRBV14 and TRBJ1-5 gives the whole variable domain EAGVTQFPSHSVIEKGQTVTLRCDPISGHDNLYWYRRVMGKEIKFLLHFVKESKQDESGMPNNRFLAERTGGTYSTLKVQPAELEDSGVYFCASGGRGGQPQHFGDGTRLSIL.

This chain joins TRBV29-1 and TRBJ2-5; 8 bases match TRBD1. CDR3 length: 13 amino acids. The junction had 2 bases not matched to a gene; V was cut back by 2 bases and J by 3 bases. Germline values: CDR1 SQVTM, CDR2 ANQGSEA. The CDR3 DNA follows: TGCAGCGTTGAACAGGGGGCGAAAGAGACCCAGTACTTC. Translation: CSVEQGAKETQYF.

This clonotype is labeled medium-sized. The rearrangement links TRBV15 to TRBJ1-2; D not certain. The CDR3 runs 12 residues. The germline V and J ends were trimmed by 9 bases and 2 bases, with 10 bases remaining between them. The V gene's germline CDR1 is LNHNV and CDR2 YYDKDF (reference sequence). DNA of the CDR3: TGTGCCACGTCGGTGGACAACTATGGCTACACCTTC. Translating gives CATSVDNYGYTF.

This clonotype was detected a few times. The chain combines TRBV19 with TRBJ1-4; the D is unclear. Per germline, CDR1 LNHDA and CDR2 SQIVND (reference sequence). This CDR3 has 15 amino acids. V lost 2 bases, J lost 8 bases, and 15 bases lay in between. The CDR3 loop is CASSIRGKVTEKLFF. Written as DNA, the CDR3 is TGTGCCAGTAGTATAAGAGGTAAGGTAACCGAAAAACTGTTTTTT.

This rearrangement joins TRBV20-1 to TRBJ1-2; D perhaps matches TRBD1 (5 bases). The length of the CDR3 is 15 residues. V gave up 0 bases and J gave up 1 base, with 12 bases separating them. The V gene's germline CDR1 is DFQATT and CDR2 SNEGSKA (reference sequence). In DNA, the CDR3 is TGCAGTGCTAGAGACCCCGCGCAGGGTAACTATGGCTACACCTTC. The encoded protein is CSARDPAQGNYGYTF.

The chain is built from TRBV19 and TRBJ1-5, with D perhaps TRBD1 (5 bases). The CDR3 is 13 amino acids. Trimming stripped 6 bases from V and 5 bases from J, with 11 bases between. Germline CDR1 is LNHDA and CDR2 is SQIVND (reference sequence). The chain's CDR3 is CASRGWGDQPQHF. The DNA of the CDR3 is TGTGCCAGTAGAGGATGGGGGGATCAGCCCCAGCATTTT.

The chain links TRBV12-3 or TRBV12-4 to TRBJ2-3; D is perhaps TRBD1 or TRBD2 (7 bases each). The CDR3 sequence is 18 residues long. V was trimmed by 2 bases and J by 1 base, leaving 19 bases between them. CDR3 in amino acids: CASSLLQGSRGGTDTQYF. DNA for the CDR3: TGTGCCAGCAGTTTATTACAGGGGAGTCGGGGGGGCACAGATACGCAGTATTTT.

The chain carries TRBV30 and TRBJ1-4, with unresolved D. This CDR3 region has 14 residues. V lost 3 bases and J lost 4, with 12 bases in between. Germline lookup yields CDR1 GTSNPN and CDR2 SVGIG (reference sequence). For the CDR3, the DNA is TGTGCCTGGAGGTTTGTACAGTATAATGAAAAACTGTTTTTT. This gives the protein CAWRFVQYNEKLFF.

This clonotype was counted between two and nine times. The V and J genes are TRBV28 and TRBJ2-7; 8 bases match TRBD2. CDR3 length: 17 amino acids. After removal of 4 bases from V and 5 bases from J, the junction contained 16 bases not matched to a gene. Germline assignment: CDR1 MDHEN and CDR2 SYDVKM. The CDR3 sequence: CASSSPILLAEYDEQYF. CDR3 nucleotide sequence: TGTGCCAGCAGTTCTCCAATTTTACTAGCGGAGTACGACGAGCAGTACTTC.

J is TRBJ1-1 and V is TRBV12-3 or TRBV12-4; 7 nucleotides agree with TRBD1. V shed 3 bases and J 5 bases; nucleotides not matched to a gene: 6. The CDR3 length is 14 residues. CDR3 in DNA: TGTGCCAGCAGTTTTCAGGGGGACTCGACTGAAGCTTTCTTT. Its translation is CASSFQGDSTEAFF.

The chain couples TRBV19 to TRBJ2-1, with a weak D call TRBD2 (5 bases). Germline lookup yields CDR1 LNHDA and CDR2 SQIVND (reference sequence). This CDR3 has 13 amino acids. V was shortened by 10 bases and J by 2 bases, with 12 bases between the two germline ends. This CDR3 reads CATSSGPYNEQFF. The CDR3 bases are TGTGCCACCTCCAGCGGCCCCTACAATGAGCAGTTCTTC.

This clonotype was seen more than once but under ten times. This chain links TRBV7-3 with TRBJ2-2; 10 nucleotides line up with TRBD1. This CDR3 spans 15 amino acids. Germline V gene data show CDR1 as SGHTA and CDR2 as FQGTGA. The V and J ends lost 5 bases and 2 bases, in that order; junction bases with no gene match: 2. CDR3 sequence: CASSPTGGNTGELFF. In DNA form, the CDR3 reads TGTGCCAGCAGCCCGACAGGGGGCAACACCGGGGAGCTGTTTTTT. Based on the CDR3 plus reference TRBV7-3 and TRBJ2-2, the full variable domain is GAGVSQTPSNKVTEKGKYVELRCDPISGHTALYWYRQSLGQGPEFLIYFQGTGAADDSGLPNDRFFAVRPEGSVSTLKIQRTERGDSAVYLCASSPTGGNTGELFFGEGSRLTVL.

This clonotype was counted between two and nine times. The genes are TRBV7-3 and TRBJ2-7; D might be TRBD1 or TRBD2, each matching 6 bases. Germline CDR1 reads SGHTA; CDR2 reads FQGTGA. The germline V and J ends were trimmed by 5 bases and 5 bases, with 16 bases remaining between them. This CDR3 comprises 14 residues. The DNA for the CDR3 is TGTGCCAGCAGCCAAGGGGGGCAGGGGCACGAGCAGTACTTC. As protein: CASSQGGQGHEQYF. Full variable domain (remainder filled in from reference TRBV7-3 and TRBJ2-7): GAGVSQTPSNKVTEKGKYVELRCDPISGHTALYWYRQSLGQGPEFLIYFQGTGAADDSGLPNDRFFAVRPEGSVSTLKIQRTERGDSAVYLCASSQGGQGHEQYFGPGTRLTVT.